Listed below are T cell receptor beta chains from one sample, sequenced in a study of vaccination effects on CD4 cells after COVID-19. The method was immunoSEQ multiplex PCR; TCRdb's version includes in-frame clones alone and lacks a portion of them. The sample carries some 30,000 clones, roughly 80% recorded once. No cognate antigen is known for these TCRs. The sample in question was CD4+ T cells from PBMCs cultured with HCoV-NL63 spike peptides, obtained after COVID-19 vaccination. The receptor source for this set is a human donor who received a COVID-19 vaccine. Some clones in this sample may be carry-over from other donors' samples. Both conserved end residues are part of each CDR3. D genes are given only for firm matches. Not all rows give a size; the values are once, few, many and, for expanded clones, a class.

J: TRBJ1-2
D: .
size: .
V: TRBV24-1
DNA: TGTGCCACCAGTGACCGTAGAGGCTATGGCTACACCTTC
CDR3: CATSDRRGYGYTF

J: TRBJ1-4
D: .
size: .
V: TRBV5-4
DNA: TGTGCCAGCAGCCGAGCCCCCGGGGACCCTAATGAAAAACTGTTTTTT
CDR3: CASSRAPGDPNEKLFF

J: TRBJ2-3
D: .
size: .
V: TRBV3-1/TRBV3-2
DNA: TGTGCCAGCAGCCAAGGACTCCCAAATCCCGACACAGATACGCAGTATTTT
CDR3: CASSQGLPNPDTDTQYF

J: TRBJ2-3
D: TRBD2
size: .
V: TRBV2
DNA: TGTGCCAGCACCTATAGCGGGGGGAGCACAGATACGCAGTATTTT
CDR3: CASTYSGGSTDTQYF

J: TRBJ2-5
D: TRBD1
size: .
V: TRBV5-1
DNA: TGCGCCAGCAGCCTGCAGGGGGAAGAGACCCAGTACTTC
CDR3: CASSLQGEETQYF

J: TRBJ1-2
D: TRBD1
size: .
V: TRBV5-4
DNA: TGTGCCAGCAGCTTAAACAGGGGTCTGTATGGCTACACCTTC
CDR3: CASSLNRGLYGYTF

J: TRBJ2-5
D: TRBD2
size: .
V: TRBV4-1
DNA: TGCGCCAGCAGCCGGGGGGGGCAAGAGACCCAGTACTTC
CDR3: CASSRGGQETQYF

J: TRBJ1-3
D: .
size: .
V: TRBV6-5
DNA: TGTGCCAGCAGTTACCGCGACAGGGGAAACACCATATATTTT
CDR3: CASSYRDRGNTIYF

J: TRBJ2-5
D: .
size: few
V: TRBV4-1
DNA: TGCGCCAGCAGCCAAGTGCAGGGAAAGACCCAGTACTTC
CDR3: CASSQVQGKTQYF

J: TRBJ2-5
D: .
size: .
V: TRBV24-1
DNA: TGTGCCACCAGTGATAGCGGCCAGTCGGGGACCCAGTACTTC
CDR3: CATSDSGQSGTQYF

J: TRBJ1-1
D: TRBD1
size: .
V: TRBV18
DNA: TGTGCCAGCTCACCCGGACAGGGGGCGAGCACTGAAGCTTTCTTT
CDR3: CASSPGQGASTEAFF

J: TRBJ1-2
D: .
size: .
V: TRBV29-1
DNA: TGCAGCGACTCGTGGGGTCCTAACTATGGCTACACCTTC
CDR3: CSDSWGPNYGYTF

J: TRBJ2-5
D: .
size: .
V: TRBV4-1
DNA: TGCGCCAGCAGCCAAGCTACAGGGTTGGTCGAGACCCAGTACTTC
CDR3: CASSQATGLVETQYF

J: TRBJ1-5
D: .
size: .
V: TRBV5-1
DNA: TGCGCCAGCAGCTTCGACACCGAAGGGGGACAGCCCCAGCATTTT
CDR3: CASSFDTEGGQPQHF

J: TRBJ2-1
D: TRBD1
size: .
V: TRBV29-1
DNA: TGCAGCGCCGCGGACAGGGTTGGGGTGAATGAGCAGTTCTTC
CDR3: CSAADRVGVNEQFF

J: TRBJ1-1
D: TRBD1
size: .
V: TRBV5-1
DNA: TGCGCCAGCAAGTTCCGGGCGACAGGGGACACTGAAGCTTTCTTT
CDR3: CASKFRATGDTEAFF

J: TRBJ2-3
D: TRBD1
size: .
V: TRBV9
DNA: TGTGCCAGCAGCGCCCGGACAGGTACTAGCACAGATACGCAGTATTTT
CDR3: CASSARTGTSTDTQYF

J: TRBJ1-2
D: .
size: .
V: TRBV7-8
DNA: TGTGCCAGCAGCTTAGCGCGGAACTATGGCTACACCTTC
CDR3: CASSLARNYGYTF

J: TRBJ1-2
D: .
size: once
V: TRBV3-1/TRBV3-2
DNA: TGTGCCAGCAGCCAAGGAATGGAGGGTTCGGGCTATGGCTACACCTTC
CDR3: CASSQGMEGSGYGYTF

J: TRBJ2-4
D: .
size: .
V: TRBV5-1
DNA: TGCGCCAGCAGCGGCGGACAGCCCAAAAACATTCAGTACTTC
CDR3: CASSGGQPKNIQYF

J: TRBJ2-5
D: .
size: .
V: TRBV9
DNA: TGTGCCAGCAGCGTAGCTACCGGGGTAGAGACCCAGTACTTC
CDR3: CASSVATGVETQYF

J: TRBJ2-6
D: TRBD1
size: once
V: TRBV3-1/TRBV3-2
DNA: TGTGCCAGCAGCCCCATAAAGGGACAGGGGCCCGGGGCCAACGTCCTGACTTTC
CDR3: CASSPIKGQGPGANVLTF

J: TRBJ1-1
D: .
size: .
V: TRBV9
DNA: TGTGCCAGCGGACCCCGGAACACTGAAGCTTTCTTT
CDR3: CASGPRNTEAFF

J: TRBJ1-2
D: TRBD1
size: few
V: TRBV4-3
DNA: TGCGCCAGCAGCCAAAGGACAGGCGCCTATGGCTACACCTTC
CDR3: CASSQRTGAYGYTF

J: TRBJ2-5
D: .
size: .
V: TRBV4-1
DNA: TGCGCCAGCGGCCTTACGAAGGGGGAGACCCAGTACTTC
CDR3: CASGLTKGETQYF

J: TRBJ1-5
D: .
size: .
V: TRBV6-5
DNA: TGTGCCAGCAGTTCGGGAGGGGACGGTCAGCCCCAGCATTTT
CDR3: CASSSGGDGQPQHF

J: TRBJ2-1
D: .
size: .
V: TRBV5-4
DNA: TGTGCCAGCAGCCCGGTCAATCAGGGTGATGAGCAGTTCTTC
CDR3: CASSPVNQGDEQFF

J: TRBJ1-5
D: .
size: .
V: TRBV7-9
DNA: TGTGCCAGCAGCTTAGAATTTGGTGGCTATAGCAATCAGCCCCAGCATTTT
CDR3: CASSLEFGGYSNQPQHF

J: TRBJ1-2
D: TRBD1
size: few
V: TRBV6-1
DNA: TGTGCCAGCAGTGAAGGGACAGGGGGTCTTTATGGCTACACCTTC
CDR3: CASSEGTGGLYGYTF

J: TRBJ2-2
D: .
size: .
V: TRBV9
DNA: TGTGCCAGCAAGAAGGGGGCGAACACCGGGGAGCTGTTTTTT
CDR3: CASKKGANTGELFF

J: TRBJ1-1
D: .
size: .
V: TRBV3-1/TRBV3-2
DNA: TGTGCCAGCAGCCAAGATACCGTAGCAGGGCGGAACACTGAAGCTTTCTTT
CDR3: CASSQDTVAGRNTEAFF

J: TRBJ2-1
D: .
size: once
V: TRBV5-1
DNA: TGCGCCAGCAGTGCAGGGATCAGCGATGAGCAGTTCTTC
CDR3: CASSAGISDEQFF

J: TRBJ2-5
D: .
size: .
V: TRBV5-6
DNA: TGTGCCAGCAGCGTGAGGCTCACCCAAGAGACCCAGTACTTC
CDR3: CASSVRLTQETQYF

J: TRBJ1-3
D: .
size: once
V: TRBV4-3
DNA: TGCGCCAGCAGCCAAGAAAGAGGGCGAAACACCATATATTTT
CDR3: CASSQERGRNTIYF

J: TRBJ2-5
D: TRBD2
size: .
V: TRBV7-8
DNA: TGTGCCAGCAGCTTTAGCGGGGGTGGAGGGGAGACCCAGTACTTC
CDR3: CASSFSGGGGETQYF

J: TRBJ2-1
D: TRBD2
size: .
V: TRBV24-1
DNA: TGTGCCACCAGTGATCCTGGGACTAGCGGCAATGAGCAGTTCTTC
CDR3: CATSDPGTSGNEQFF

J: TRBJ2-4
D: .
size: .
V: TRBV5-1
DNA: TGCGCCAGCAGCTTGGGGCAGGGCAAAAACATTCAGTACTTC
CDR3: CASSLGQGKNIQYF

J: TRBJ1-1
D: .
size: .
V: TRBV28
DNA: TGTGCCAGCACCGACCCCCCGGGGGCGGGCTGGACTGAAGCTTTCTTT
CDR3: CASTDPPGAGWTEAFF

J: TRBJ1-2
D: .
size: .
V: TRBV6-5
DNA: TGTGCCAGCGGGGGGCAGGGTTATGGCTACACCTTC
CDR3: CASGGQGYGYTF

J: TRBJ2-1
D: TRBD2
size: .
V: TRBV7-9
DNA: TGTGCCAGCAACCAGCGGGGGAGATACAATGAGCAGTTCTTC
CDR3: CASNQRGRYNEQFF

J: TRBJ1-1
D: TRBD1
size: once
V: TRBV18
DNA: TGTGCCAGCTCACCTGCCGAGGGGGCAGGGACTGAAGCTTTCTTT
CDR3: CASSPAEGAGTEAFF

J: TRBJ2-1
D: .
size: .
V: TRBV2
DNA: TGTGCCAGCAGTGCCGGGGGGCTCCTTGGGAATGAGCAGTTCTTC
CDR3: CASSAGGLLGNEQFF

J: TRBJ1-2
D: .
size: .
V: TRBV6-5
DNA: TGTGCCAGCCTGGGGGGATATGGCTACACCTTC
CDR3: CASLGGYGYTF

J: TRBJ1-2
D: .
size: .
V: TRBV10-3
DNA: TGTGCCATCAGTGAGTCAGGGTGGGTCGATAACTATGGCTACACCTTC
CDR3: CAISESGWVDNYGYTF

J: TRBJ2-1
D: .
size: .
V: TRBV11-2
DNA: TGTGCCAGCAGCCCCCTTGCCAGGTTCTCCTACAATGAGCAGTTCTTC
CDR3: CASSPLARFSYNEQFF

J: TRBJ2-6
D: .
size: few
V: TRBV4-1
DNA: TGCGCCAGCAGCCACTCCTTACAGGGAACTGGGGCCAACGTCCTGACTTTC
CDR3: CASSHSLQGTGANVLTF

J: TRBJ1-1
D: .
size: .
V: TRBV5-1
DNA: TGCGCCAGCAGCTTGAATAGGGGAGGAGGGAACACTGAAGCTTTCTTT
CDR3: CASSLNRGGGNTEAFF

J: TRBJ2-5
D: .
size: .
V: TRBV7-2
DNA: TGTGCCAGCAGCTCAGCTCGGGGGCAAGAGACCCAGTACTTC
CDR3: CASSSARGQETQYF

J: TRBJ1-2
D: TRBD1
size: .
V: TRBV2
DNA: TGTGCCAGCAGTCCTCACGACAGGGGGCCTGGAGGCTACACCTTC
CDR3: CASSPHDRGPGGYTF

J: TRBJ1-5
D: TRBD1
size: .
V: TRBV7-8
DNA: TGTGCCAGCAGAAAATCGACAGGGGTGATGGAACCCCAGCATTTT
CDR3: CASRKSTGVMEPQHF

J: TRBJ1-1
D: .
size: .
V: TRBV9
DNA: TGTGCCAGCAGCGTACGGCGGGACACTGAAGCTTTCTTT
CDR3: CASSVRRDTEAFF

J: TRBJ1-2
D: TRBD1
size: .
V: TRBV2
DNA: TGTGCCAGCAGAGGACAGGCCTATGAAGGCTACACCTTC
CDR3: CASRGQAYEGYTF

J: TRBJ2-2
D: .
size: .
V: TRBV4-2
DNA: TGTGCCAGCAGCCAAGATCTTGGGGGGCGAACCGGGGAGCTGTTTTTT
CDR3: CASSQDLGGRTGELFF

J: TRBJ1-6
D: TRBD1
size: .
V: TRBV2
DNA: TGTGCCAGCAGAACAGGGGTCCTCTATAATTCACCCCTCCACTTT
CDR3: CASRTGVLYNSPLHF